This is a list of T cell receptor beta chains from one sample in a study of shared clonotypes between healthy human individuals. Data came from immunoSEQ multiplex PCR; TCRdb stores just in-frame clones and leaves some out. The data hold just under 350,000 clones, with less than 75% observed a single time. Sequenced input: memory CD4+ T cells sorted from blood. These receptors were taken from a man aged 25-45 years in good health. CDR3s include the opening cysteine and the closing phenylalanine or tryptophan. The D gene is left open where the match is weak. Clone size is given for some rows only: seen once, a few or many times, or a class if the clone is expanded.

d_call	clone_size	v_call	j_call	cdr3_nt	cdr3_aa
-	-	TRBV9	TRBJ2-2	TGTGCCAGCAGCGTAGGCGGAAACACCGGGGAGCTGTTTTTT	CASSVGGNTGELFF
-	-	TRBV12-5	TRBJ1-1	TGTGCTAGTGGTAGGGGTAACACTGAAGCTTTCTTT	CASGRGNTEAFF
-	-	TRBV19	TRBJ1-5	TGTGCCAGTAGTATCGGGCAGTACAATCAGCCCCAGCATTTT	CASSIGQYNQPQHF
-	-	TRBV2	TRBJ1-2	TGTGCCAGCAGTGGGGCAGGGAACGGCTACACCTTC	CASSGAGNGYTF
-	-	TRBV6-1	TRBJ2-7	TGTGCCAGCACTCGCTCCTACGAGCAGTACTTC	CASTRSYEQYF
TRBD1	-	TRBV18	TRBJ2-7	TGTGCCAGCTCACCTAGACAGGGCGCGGACGAGCAGTACTTC	CASSPRQGADEQYF
-	-	TRBV4-1	TRBJ2-5	TGCGCCAGCAGCCCCGCGGGGACCCAAGAGACCCAGTACTTC	CASSPAGTQETQYF
-	-	TRBV30	TRBJ2-7	TGTGCCTGGAGGTTGGGTCCCTACGAGCAGTACTTC	CAWRLGPYEQYF
-	-	TRBV27	TRBJ1-3	TGTGCCAGCAGTCCCCGGGACGTCGGAAACACCATATATTTT	CASSPRDVGNTIYF
-	-	TRBV19	TRBJ1-2	TGTGCCAGTAGTGGGTTTGGGAGCTACACCTTC	CASSGFGSYTF
-	-	TRBV6-1	TRBJ2-1	TGTGCCAGCAGCAAAACCTACAATGAGCAGTTCTTC	CASSKTYNEQFF
-	-	TRBV28	TRBJ1-1	TGTGCCAGCAGTTTAAGTAGGGGACACTGGATGAACACTGAAGCTTTCTTT	CASSLSRGHWMNTEAFF
-	-	TRBV28	TRBJ1-2	TGTGCCAGCAGCTTGGGACGGAATTACTATGGCTACACCTTC	CASSLGRNYYGYTF
-	few	TRBV20-1	TRBJ2-7	TGCAGTGCAGAGGACTACTACGAGCAGTACTTC	CSAEDYYEQYF
TRBD2	few	TRBV14	TRBJ2-7	TGTGCCAGCAGCCAAGGGAGACTAGCGTCAGAGCAGTACTTC	CASSQGRLASEQYF
-	-	TRBV11-2	TRBJ1-1	TGTGCCAGCAGCTTTGATTGGGACACTGAAGCTTTCTTT	CASSFDWDTEAFF
-	-	TRBV11-3	TRBJ2-6	TGTGCCAGCAGCCCCTACCCCACGCACTCTGGGGCCAACGTCCTGACTTTC	CASSPYPTHSGANVLTF
-	few	TRBV19	TRBJ2-2	TGTGCCAGTAGTATAGACACAGGAGCCGGGGAGCTGTTTTTT	CASSIDTGAGELFF
TRBD1	-	TRBV29-1	TRBJ2-3	TGCAGCGGGAATACAGGGGGAAGTGGCACAGATACGCAGTATTTT	CSGNTGGSGTDTQYF
TRBD2	-	TRBV2	TRBJ2-3	TGTGCCAGCAGGACTAGCGCAAGCACAGATACGCAGTATTTT	CASRTSASTDTQYF
TRBD2	-	TRBV11-3	TRBJ2-2	TGTGCCAGCAGCTCACGTAGCGGGAGGGCCGGGGAGCTGTTTTTT	CASSSRSGRAGELFF
-	-	TRBV11-2	TRBJ1-3	TGTGCCAGCAGCTTAAAGACTTCTTCGGGACGCTACTCTGGAAACACCATATATTTT	CASSLKTSSGRYSGNTIYF
-	-	TRBV7-2	TRBJ2-1	TGTGCCAGCAGCGTCGAGCGTAGTGAGCAGTTCTTC	CASSVERSEQFF
TRBD1	-	TRBV2	TRBJ1-5	TGTGCCAGCAGTCGGGACAGGGCGGGTCGTGGCAATCAGCCCCAGCATTTT	CASSRDRAGRGNQPQHF
TRBD2	-	TRBV4-1	TRBJ2-7	TGCGCCAGCAGCCTTCTACCCGGGACTAGCGGAACCTACGAGCAGTACTTC	CASSLLPGTSGTYEQYF
TRBD1	few	TRBV9	TRBJ2-4	TGTGCCAGCAGCCCCGGCATTTTTCGTAGATTGGGACAGGGTGAGAAAAACATTCAGTACTTC	CASSPGIFRRLGQGEKNIQYF
-	-	TRBV4-2	TRBJ2-3	TGTGCCAGCAGCCCACGATCGGTGATATCAGATACGCAGTATTTT	CASSPRSVISDTQYF
-	-	TRBV5-5	TRBJ2-3	TGTGCCAGCAGCCCCTCCGGGATCAGGAAAACGCAGTATTTT	CASSPSGIRKTQYF
TRBD2	-	TRBV5-1	TRBJ2-1	TGCGCCAGCAGCCAGGGACTAGCGGGAGGGGGTTCCTACAATGAGCAGTTCTTC	CASSQGLAGGGSYNEQFF
TRBD2	few	TRBV2	TRBJ2-1	TGTGCCAGCGCACCTCCGAAGGGACTAGCGGGAGTAGGGGAGCAGTTCTTC	CASAPPKGLAGVGEQFF
TRBD1	-	TRBV10-3	TRBJ2-1	TGTGCCATCAGTGAATTTACGGGACAGCCATCTAAGAATGAGCAGTTCTTC	CAISEFTGQPSKNEQFF
-	-	TRBV29-1	TRBJ1-1	TGCAGCGTTGAACCATATCCGAACACTGAAGCTTTCTTT	CSVEPYPNTEAFF
-	-	TRBV5-1	TRBJ2-5	TGCGCCAGCAGCTTGGAGGACTATCAGCAAGAGACCCAGTACTTC	CASSLEDYQQETQYF
TRBD2	-	TRBV6-1	TRBJ2-7	TGTGCCAGCGAAGCGGGAGGGGGACCCTACGAGCAGTACTTC	CASEAGGGPYEQYF
-	-	TRBV29-1	TRBJ2-7	TGCAGCGTTGAGGACACCTCCTACGAGCAGTACTTC	CSVEDTSYEQYF
-	-	TRBV30	TRBJ2-4	TGTGCCTGGAGCCGAGGAGGTGGGGATCTCATTCAGTACTTC	CAWSRGGGDLIQYF
-	-	TRBV2	TRBJ1-1	TGTGCCAGTAAGGGCGGGACGGACACTGAAGCTTTCTTT	CASKGGTDTEAFF
-	-	TRBV19	TRBJ1-1	TGTGCCAGTAGTATCTGGCGAACGGGTTTCATGAACACTGAAGCTTTCTTT	CASSIWRTGFMNTEAFF
-	-	TRBV19	TRBJ2-6	TGTGCCAGTAGTATAGCTGCCTCTGGGGCCAACGTCCTGACTTTC	CASSIAASGANVLTF
TRBD2	once	TRBV28	TRBJ2-3	TGTGCCAGTGGCGGGCTAGCGGGGTACACAGATACGCAGTATTTT	CASGGLAGYTDTQYF
TRBD1	-	TRBV7-8	TRBJ2-7	TGTGCCAGCAGCCAGACAGGGCGCGAGCAGTACTTC	CASSQTGREQYF
-	-	TRBV20-1	TRBJ1-5	TGCAGTGCTAGAATGGGACAGCCCCAGCATTTT	CSARMGQPQHF
-	-	TRBV5-4	TRBJ2-5	TGTGCCAGCACGATAGAAGAGACCCAGTACTTC	CASTIEETQYF
TRBD1	once	TRBV7-2	TRBJ2-5	TGTGCCAGCAGCTTAGCGAGAGGACAGGGTCAAGAGACCCAGTACTTC	CASSLARGQGQETQYF
-	-	TRBV11-3	TRBJ2-7	TGTGCCAGCAGTAGCGGTACAGGGGACTACGAGCAGTACTTC	CASSSGTGDYEQYF
-	once	TRBV19	TRBJ2-1	TGTGCCAGTAGTATCGGCCCCAACGAGCAGTTCTTC	CASSIGPNEQFF
-	-	TRBV19	TRBJ1-3	TGTGCCAGTAGCAGCGCCGGGACCAACTCTGGAAACACCATATATTTT	CASSSAGTNSGNTIYF
TRBD2	-	TRBV7-6	TRBJ2-7	TGTGCCAGCAGCCGGACTAGCGGGAGCACCTACGAGCAGTACTTC	CASSRTSGSTYEQYF
TRBD1	-	TRBV27	TRBJ1-2	TGTGCCAGCAGTGAAAACAGGGGTTATGGCTACACCTTC	CASSENRGYGYTF
-	-	TRBV6-1	TRBJ1-4	TGTGCCAGCAGGAGAACACTACAGGGTTTTGAAAAACTGTTTTTT	CASRRTLQGFEKLFF
TRBD2	once	TRBV5-1	TRBJ2-1	TGCGCCAGCAGCCGAAGTAGCGGGAGGGCCTCGGGGAATGAGCAGTTCTTC	CASSRSSGRASGNEQFF
-	-	TRBV14	TRBJ2-1	TGTGCCAGCAGCCTCATGACAGTTTACAATGAGCAGTTCTTC	CASSLMTVYNEQFF
-	-	TRBV7-2	TRBJ2-5	TGTGCCAGCAGCACGGGACTGCAAGAGACCCAGTACTTC	CASSTGLQETQYF
-	-	TRBV27	TRBJ2-3	TGTGCCAGCAGTTTACGTTCAGGGGGGACAGATACGCAGTATTTT	CASSLRSGGTDTQYF
TRBD2	few	TRBV5-5	TRBJ2-1	TGTGCCAGCAGCCCACTAGCGGGAGGTGGTGGCAATGAGCAGTTCTTC	CASSPLAGGGGNEQFF
TRBD1	-	TRBV7-2	TRBJ2-5	TGTGCCAGCAGCTCGGACAGGGTCCAAGAGACCCAGTACTTC	CASSSDRVQETQYF
-	-	TRBV5-6	TRBJ1-1	TGTGCCAGCAGCTCGGCCTTAACAGGGAGGACTGAAGCTTTCTTT	CASSSALTGRTEAFF
TRBD1	-	TRBV18	TRBJ2-1	TGTGCCAGCTCTACAGGGGGCGTGGGGTCTGAGCAGTTCTTC	CASSTGGVGSEQFF
-	-	TRBV6-5	TRBJ1-5	TGTGCCAGCGCCCACAGAGGGGTTAGTCAGCCCCAGCATTTT	CASAHRGVSQPQHF
-	-	TRBV11-2	TRBJ2-7	TGTGCCAGCAGCCCCACCGGGTCAACCTACGAGCAGTACTTC	CASSPTGSTYEQYF